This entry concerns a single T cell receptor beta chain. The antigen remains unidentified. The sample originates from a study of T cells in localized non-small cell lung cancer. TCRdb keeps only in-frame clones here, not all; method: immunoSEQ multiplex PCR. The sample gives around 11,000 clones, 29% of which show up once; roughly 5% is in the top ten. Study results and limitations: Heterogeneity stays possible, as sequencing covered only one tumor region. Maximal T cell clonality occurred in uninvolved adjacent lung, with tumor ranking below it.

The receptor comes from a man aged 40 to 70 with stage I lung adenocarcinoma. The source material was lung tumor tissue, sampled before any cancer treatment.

CDR3 in DNA: TGTGCCAGCTCATCCCAATCTGCGGGGGAAAAACTGTTTTTT. Encoded protein: CASSSQSAGEKLFF. The rearrangement joins TRBV18 to TRBJ1-4; D is unclear. Germline V gene data show CDR1 as KGHSH and CDR2 as LQKENI. V lost 5 bases and J 8 bases, leaving 15 bases between the germline ends. The CDR3 spans 14 residues.